This T cell receptor beta chain was captured by sequencing in a study of control samples from healthy donors and cancer patients. V trimming: 0 bases; J trimming: 4 bases; junction bases outside the gene matches: 10. This CDR3 spans 17 amino acids. Germline V CDR1 and CDR2: ENHRY, SYGVKD. Assay used: immunoSEQ multiplex PCR; TCRdb lists only in-frame clones, some missing. The sample lists under 60,000 clones, 93% occurring once. The receptor comes from a woman between 45 and 65 years old with head and neck cancer. The rearrangement joins TRBV10-3 to TRBJ2-3; TRBD1 agrees at 7 bases. The sequenced material came from PBMCs. DNA of the CDR3: TGTGCCATCAGTGAGTCGAAAGGGGGCCAAGGGGCAGATACGCAGTATTTT. Its protein is CAISESKGGQGADTQYF.